Listed below are T cell receptor beta chains from one sample, sequenced in a study of blood T cell repertoires in COVID-19. This table comes from immunoSEQ multiplex PCR, and its TCRdb copy is limited to in-frame clones, with some not included. The sample lists some 200,000 clones; 65% to 90% were seen once. Sequencing input: peripheral blood. These receptors were obtained from a human donor in a cohort sampled during active COVID-19. Both conserved end residues are part of each CDR3. Fields, in order: V gene, D gene, clone size, J gene, CDR3 protein, CDR3 DNA. The D gene is left open where the match is weak. Only part of the rows carry a size: once, few, many, or a class if the clone is expanded.

TRBV6-1	-	once	TRBJ2-7	CASSDRVYEQYF	TGTGCCAGCAGTGATCGAGTCTACGAGCAGTACTTC
TRBV7-2	-	-	TRBJ2-1	CASSLAPNRVSSYNEQFF	TGTGCCAGCAGCTTAGCGCCCAACAGGGTAAGCTCCTACAATGAGCAGTTCTTC
TRBV4-1	TRBD2	-	TRBJ2-1	CASSPPAPGLAGSNNEQFF	TGCGCCAGCAGCCCCCCGGCCCCAGGACTAGCGGGAAGTAATAATGAGCAGTTCTTC
TRBV12-3/TRBV12-4	TRBD1	-	TRBJ2-7	CASSSTGYEQYF	TGTGCCAGCAGTTCGACAGGGTACGAGCAGTACTTC
TRBV7-9	TRBD2	-	TRBJ2-1	CASRSTLAGLNNEQFF	TGTGCCAGCAGGAGCACCCTAGCGGGGCTGAACAATGAGCAGTTCTTC
TRBV29-1	-	-	TRBJ1-3	CSAGGGSRVDTIYF	TGCAGCGCCGGAGGAGGGTCTCGGGTGGACACCATATATTTT
TRBV7-2	-	-	TRBJ2-7	CASSLVGAGRPYEQYF	TGTGCCAGCAGCTTAGTTGGGGCGGGAAGGCCCTACGAGCAGTACTTC
TRBV12-1	-	-	TRBJ2-4	CASSTPLAGVDIQYF	TGTGCCAGCAGCACCCCTCTAGCGGGAGTTGACATTCAGTACTTC
TRBV7-6	TRBD2	-	TRBJ2-1	CASSLVSSGSYLANEQFF	TGTGCCAGCAGCTTAGTTTCTAGCGGGAGTTATCTTGCCAATGAGCAGTTCTTC
TRBV18	TRBD1	-	TRBJ1-5	CASSPQGRGLGDSNQPQHF	TGTGCCAGCTCACCACAGGGCAGGGGGCTCGGGGATAGCAATCAGCCCCAGCATTTT
TRBV13	TRBD2	-	TRBJ2-3	CASSPMISGGFTDTQYF	TGTGCCAGCAGCCCCATGATTTCGGGAGGTTTTACAGATACGCAGTATTTT
TRBV21-1	-	-	TRBJ1-5	CASSWTRDRGGNQPQHF	TGTGCCAGCAGTTGGACCCGGGACAGGGGAGGCAATCAGCCCCAGCATTTT